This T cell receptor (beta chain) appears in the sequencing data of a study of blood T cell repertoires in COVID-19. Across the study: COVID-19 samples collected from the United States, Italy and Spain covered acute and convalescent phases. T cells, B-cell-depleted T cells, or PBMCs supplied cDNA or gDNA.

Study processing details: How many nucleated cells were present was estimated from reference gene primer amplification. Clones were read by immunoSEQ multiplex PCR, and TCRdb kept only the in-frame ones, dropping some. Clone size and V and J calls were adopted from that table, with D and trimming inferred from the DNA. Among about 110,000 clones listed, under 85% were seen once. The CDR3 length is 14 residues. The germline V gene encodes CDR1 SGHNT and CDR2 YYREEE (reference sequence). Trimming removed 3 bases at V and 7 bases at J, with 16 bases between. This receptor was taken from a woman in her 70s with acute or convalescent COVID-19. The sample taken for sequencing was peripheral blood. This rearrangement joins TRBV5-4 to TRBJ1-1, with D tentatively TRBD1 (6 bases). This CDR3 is CASSSHRGGNEAFF. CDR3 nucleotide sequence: TGTGCCAGCAGCTCTCACCGGGGGGGCAATGAAGCTTTCTTT. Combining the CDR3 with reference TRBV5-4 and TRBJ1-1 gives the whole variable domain ETGVTQSPTHLIKTRGQQVTLRCSSQSGHNTVSWYQQALGQGPQFIFQYYREEENGRGNFPPRFSGLQFPNYSSELNVNALELDDSALYLCASSSHRGGNEAFFGQGTRLTVV.